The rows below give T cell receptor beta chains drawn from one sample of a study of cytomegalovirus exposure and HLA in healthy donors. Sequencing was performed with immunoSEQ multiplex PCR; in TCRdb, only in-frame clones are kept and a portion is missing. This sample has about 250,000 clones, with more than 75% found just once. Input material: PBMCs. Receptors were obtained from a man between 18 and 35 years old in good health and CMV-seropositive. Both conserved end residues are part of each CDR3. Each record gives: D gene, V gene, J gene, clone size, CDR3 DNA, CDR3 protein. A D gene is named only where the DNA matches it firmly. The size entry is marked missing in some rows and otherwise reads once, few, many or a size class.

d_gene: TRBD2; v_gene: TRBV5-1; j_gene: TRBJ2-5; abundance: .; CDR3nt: TGCGCCAGCAGCATCATCCGGGGGGACTACAAAGAGACCCAGTACTTC; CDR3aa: CASSIIRGDYKETQYF
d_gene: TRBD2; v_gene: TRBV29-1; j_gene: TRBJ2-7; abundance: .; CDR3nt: TGCAGCGTTGTGTCCGTAGCGGGAGGTTACGAGCAGTACTTC; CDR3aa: CSVVSVAGGYEQYF
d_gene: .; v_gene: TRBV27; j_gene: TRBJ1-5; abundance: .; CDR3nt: TGTGCCAGCAGTTTAGGGGGGTGGCAGCCCCAGCATTTT; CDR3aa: CASSLGGWQPQHF
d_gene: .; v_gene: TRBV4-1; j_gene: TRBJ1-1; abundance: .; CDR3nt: TGCGCCAGCGGATTATCCGGACAGCCGAACACTGAAGCTTTCTTT; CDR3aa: CASGLSGQPNTEAFF
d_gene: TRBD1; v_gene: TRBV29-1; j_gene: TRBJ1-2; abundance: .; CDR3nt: TGCAGCGTTGGAGGGAGGGGGCAGGGGGTGAACTATGGCTACACCTTC; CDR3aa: CSVGGRGQGVNYGYTF
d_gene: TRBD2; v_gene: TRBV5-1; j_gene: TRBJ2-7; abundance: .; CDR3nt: TGCGCCAGCAGCTTGGCTAGCGGGATCGGATACGAGCAGTACTTC; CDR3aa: CASSLASGIGYEQYF
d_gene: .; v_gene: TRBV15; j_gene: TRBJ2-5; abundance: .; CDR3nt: TGTGCCACCAGCAGAGTTCGGGCTAGCCAAGAGACCCAGTACTTC; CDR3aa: CATSRVRASQETQYF
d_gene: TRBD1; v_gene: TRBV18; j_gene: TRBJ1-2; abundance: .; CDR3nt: TGTGCCAGCTCACCATCGGGACAGGGGATTGGCTACACCTTC; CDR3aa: CASSPSGQGIGYTF
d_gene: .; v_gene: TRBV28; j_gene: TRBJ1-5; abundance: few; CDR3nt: TGTGCCAGCAGTCTAGCCATGGTCCAGCATTTT; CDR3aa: CASSLAMVQHF
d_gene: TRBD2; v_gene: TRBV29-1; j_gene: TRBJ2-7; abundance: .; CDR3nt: TGCAGCGTTGACCACTCCGGGACTAGCGGTTCCTACGAGCAGTACTTC; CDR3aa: CSVDHSGTSGSYEQYF
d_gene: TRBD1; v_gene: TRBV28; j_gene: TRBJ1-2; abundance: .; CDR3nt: TGTGCCAGCAGTTTGATAGGACAGGGTTATATAGACTATGGCTACACCTTC; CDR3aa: CASSLIGQGYIDYGYTF
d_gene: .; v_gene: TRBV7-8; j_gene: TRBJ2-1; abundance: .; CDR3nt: TGTGCCAGCAGGGGTATAGCGGAGCAGTTCTTC; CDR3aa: CASRGIAEQFF
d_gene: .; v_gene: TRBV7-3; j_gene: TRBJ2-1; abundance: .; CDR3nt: TGTGCCAGCAGCAAAGCAGGTTCCTACGACAATGAGCAGTTCTTC; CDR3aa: CASSKAGSYDNEQFF
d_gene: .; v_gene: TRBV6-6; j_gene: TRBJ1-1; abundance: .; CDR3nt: TGTGCCAGCGATTTTGGGGGTGGGAACACTGAAGCTTTCTTT; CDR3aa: CASDFGGGNTEAFF
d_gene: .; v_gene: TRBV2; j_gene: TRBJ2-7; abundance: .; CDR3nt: TGTGCCAGCAGTGAAAATATGGACGAGCAGTACTTC; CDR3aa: CASSENMDEQYF
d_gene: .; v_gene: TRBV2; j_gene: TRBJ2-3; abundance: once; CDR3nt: TGTGCCAGCAGTGGGGCCTGGCAGGGAAGCACAGATACGCAGTATTTT; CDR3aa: CASSGAWQGSTDTQYF
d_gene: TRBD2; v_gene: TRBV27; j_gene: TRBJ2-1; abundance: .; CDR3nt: TGTGCCAGCAGTCCCCTAGCGGGGGTTCTCAGCTCCTACAATGAGCAGTTCTTC; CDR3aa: CASSPLAGVLSSYNEQFF
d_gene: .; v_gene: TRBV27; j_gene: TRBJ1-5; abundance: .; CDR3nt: TGTGCCAGCAGTACGACAAGCAACGGCAATCAGCCCCAGCATTTT; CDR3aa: CASSTTSNGNQPQHF
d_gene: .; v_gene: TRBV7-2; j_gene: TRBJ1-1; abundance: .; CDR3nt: TGTGCCAGCAGCTTATCACGGCAGAACACTGAAGCTTTCTTT; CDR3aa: CASSLSRQNTEAFF
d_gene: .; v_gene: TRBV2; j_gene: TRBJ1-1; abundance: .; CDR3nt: TGTGCCAGCAGTGACTCAGGGAATTCTGAAGCTTTCTTT; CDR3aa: CASSDSGNSEAFF
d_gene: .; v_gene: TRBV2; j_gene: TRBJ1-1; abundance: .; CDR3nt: TGTGCCAGCGGACAGTGGAGCAACACTGAAGCTTTCTTT; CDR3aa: CASGQWSNTEAFF
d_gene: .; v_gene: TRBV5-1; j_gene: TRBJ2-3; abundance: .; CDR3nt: TGCGCCAGCAGCTTCGGGACTTCCACAGATACGCAGTATTTT; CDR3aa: CASSFGTSTDTQYF
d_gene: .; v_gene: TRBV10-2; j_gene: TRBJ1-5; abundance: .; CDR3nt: TGCGCCAGCAGTGAGTCGGGGAGGGGTGCGGGCAATCAGCCCCAGCATTTT; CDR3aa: CASSESGRGAGNQPQHF
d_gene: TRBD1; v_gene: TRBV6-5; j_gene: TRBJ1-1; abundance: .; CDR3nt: TGTGCCAGCAGTGCCTATCAGGGGGCGCGCACTGAAGCTTTCTTT; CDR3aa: CASSAYQGARTEAFF
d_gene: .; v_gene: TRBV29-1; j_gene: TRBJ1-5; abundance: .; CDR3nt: TGCAGCGTTGAAGAAGGGGTGGGTCAGCCCCAGCATTTT; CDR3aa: CSVEEGVGQPQHF
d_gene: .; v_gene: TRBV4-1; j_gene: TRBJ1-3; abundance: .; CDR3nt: TGCGCCAGCAGCCAAAGCAGGGTGGTGGGCACCATATATTTT; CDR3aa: CASSQSRVVGTIYF
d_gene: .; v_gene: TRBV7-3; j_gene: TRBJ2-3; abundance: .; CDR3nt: TGTGCCAGCAGCTTAAATGCTGGGACAGATACGCAGTATTTT; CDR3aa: CASSLNAGTDTQYF
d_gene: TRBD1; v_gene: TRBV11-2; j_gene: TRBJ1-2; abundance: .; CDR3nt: TGTGCCAGCAGCTTACCGGCAGGGGGGAGCTATGGCTACACCTTC; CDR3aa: CASSLPAGGSYGYTF